The entry below describes one TCR beta chain. The source of the sample is a study of blood T cell repertoires in COVID-19. Across the study: Sites in the United States, Italy and Spain provided acute and convalescent COVID-19 samples. The analysed material was cDNA or gDNA that came from T cells, B-cell-depleted T cells, or PBMCs.

The CDR3 has 13 residues. Trimming cost V 3 bases and J 9 bases, with 14 bases left between them. In germline, CDR1 is KGHSH, CDR2 LQKENI. Original handling: Cell counts per sample came from amplifying reference gene primers. Produced via immunoSEQ multiplex PCR; TCRdb's table is partial and in-frame only. V and J calls and clone size follow that table, whereas D and trimming were derived from the DNA. In the table there are 120,000 to 150,000 clones, around 86% of which are singletons. This TCR came from a man at least 80 years old with acute or convalescent COVID-19. Sequencing was performed on peripheral blood. This chain uses TRBV18 with TRBJ1-2, with D maybe TRBD1 (6 bases). The CDR3 region has the DNA TGTGCCAGCTCACCCCCTAGCCAGGGGAGCTACACCTTC. This translates into CASSPPSQGSYTF.